These 3 T cell receptor beta chains were sequenced from one sample in a study of blood T cell repertoires in COVID-19. Repertoires were generated with immunoSEQ multiplex PCR, while TCRdb's copy carries only in-frame clones and drops some. The table has around 250,000 clones, about 82% seen once; the top ten hold 4.5% to 6%. The sequencing sample was made of peripheral blood. These receptors originate from a man aged 50 to 59 with active or convalescent COVID-19.

V gene TRBV6-6 combines with J gene TRBJ2-2; tentatively, D is TRBD2 (6 bases). Trimming took off 6 bases at V and 1 base at J, with 15 bases between the two ends. CDR1 and CDR2 (germline): MNHNY, SVGAGI (reference sequence). CDR3 length: 16 amino acids. The DNA of the CDR3 is TGTGCCAGCAGAGGCCGGGGGTATATGAACACCGGGGAGCTGTTTTTT. Protein sequence: CASRGRGYMNTGELFF.

J is TRBJ1-1 and V is TRBV4-3, with D tentatively TRBD1 (5 bases). V lost 0 bases and J 0 bases, leaving 14 bases between the germline ends. This CDR3 region has 17 residues. Germline V lookup: CDR1 LGHNA, CDR2 YSLEER. CDR3: CASSQDRRGLMNTEAFF. In DNA form, the CDR3 reads TGCGCCAGCAGCCAAGATCGTAGGGGTCTGATGAACACTGAAGCTTTCTTT.

This clone has a handful of counts. The chain combines TRBV30 with TRBJ2-2; 9 positions agree with TRBD2. V trimming: 4 bases; J trimming: 0 bases; junction bases outside the gene matches: 3. The CDR3 length is 15 residues. In germline, CDR1 is GTSNPN, CDR2 SVGIG (reference sequence). CDR3: CAWKASGTNTGELFF. The CDR3 bases are TGTGCCTGGAAGGCTAGCGGGACGAACACCGGGGAGCTGTTTTTT.